One TCR beta chain is described in this entry. What it binds is not known. This sample is drawn from a study of identifying expanded T cells in peripheral blood. Findings and caveats of the study: Differentially abundant clones: approximately 1.3 between replicates, approximately 16 at around 14 days, under 25 at four.

Data came from immunoSEQ multiplex PCR; TCRdb stores just in-frame clones and leaves some out. The profile shows about 100,000 clones, around 88% of them singletons. V trimming: 1 base; J trimming: 7 bases; junction bases outside the gene matches: 19. This CDR3 has 19 residues. Germline V gene data show CDR1 as MDHEN and CDR2 as SYDVKM. The chain links TRBV28 to TRBJ2-5; TRBD1 aligns across 9 bases. Source material: blood. The TCR originated in a person aged 18 to 75 in good health. The CDR3 loop is CASSLFLGGTGLYSGTQYF. The CDR3 DNA reads as TGTGCCAGCAGTTTATTTCTGGGGGGGACAGGGCTGTATTCCGGGACCCAGTACTTC.